Listed here is a single T cell receptor (beta chain). The sample holds other DNA sequences that translate to the same CDR3. The sample comes from a study of radiation and T cells in renal cell carcinoma. Overall study context: Nephrectomy followed 15 Gy stereotactic body radiation by 4 weeks.

Time point defined: baseline pretreatment blood. Indicated treatment: 15 Gy SBRT to primary tumor, nephrectomy 4 weeks later. Radiation-treated patients gave blood at baseline, week 2 and week 4. The patient's renal cell carcinoma had clear cell pathology. TCRdb's table, derived via immunoSEQ multiplex PCR, lists solely in-frame clones and lacks some. Of some 150,000 clones listed, around four fifths are singletons. Germline CDR1 and CDR2: MNHEY and SMNVEV (reference sequence). V was cut by 6 bases and J by 4 bases, with 12 bases left in between. The CDR3 is made up of 13 amino acids. Material: blood, obtained from a patient whose treatment included radiotherapy and nephrectomy. This sequence originates from a woman between 45 and 65 years old with renal cell carcinoma. The chain has TRBV27 and TRBJ1-2; D not certain. Written as DNA, the CDR3 is TGTGCCAGCAGCCTCGAGGGCGGCTATGGCTACACCTTC. Its translation is CASSLEGGYGYTF.